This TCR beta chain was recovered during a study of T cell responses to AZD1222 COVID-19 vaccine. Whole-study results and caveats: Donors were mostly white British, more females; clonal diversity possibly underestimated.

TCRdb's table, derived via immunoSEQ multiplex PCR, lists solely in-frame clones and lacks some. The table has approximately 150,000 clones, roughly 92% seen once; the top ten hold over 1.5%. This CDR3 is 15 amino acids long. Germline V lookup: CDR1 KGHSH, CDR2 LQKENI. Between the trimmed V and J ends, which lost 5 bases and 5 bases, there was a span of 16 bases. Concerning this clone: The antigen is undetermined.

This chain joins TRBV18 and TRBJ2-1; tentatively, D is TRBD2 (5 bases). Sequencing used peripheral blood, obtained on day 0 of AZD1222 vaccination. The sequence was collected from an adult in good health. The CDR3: CASSTSPGNNNEQFF. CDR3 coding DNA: TGTGCCAGCTCAACATCCCCCGGGAATAACAATGAGCAGTTCTTC.